The 30 T cell receptor beta chains reported below all come from one sample, sequenced in a study of T-cell memory formation after mild COVID-19 (dated by TCRdb to the early 2020s). The library was prepared using 5' RACE. The sequencer listed for this sample is Illumina NovaSeq 6000. Using fastp trimming at Q25 and MiXCR clonotype assembly, TCRdb reanalyzed the public sequencing data and kept in-frame beta chains. Rows with one shared CDR3 protein collapse into an entry with the most common genes and DNA. The sample profile shows about 440,000 distinct CDR3 sequences; about 20% of them were found once. The ten most abundant clones make up around 8% of the sample. Sequencing was performed on PBMCs or a T cell subset sorted from them (not recorded which). Receptors were obtained from an adult woman who had mild COVID-19 (a few samples of this study predate the infection). The sample titles of this study are shuffled in the database, so cell type and time point are left out; the donor was told from shared clones.

This clonotype was recorded a few times. This chain uses TRBV4-1 with TRBJ2-1; TRBD2 matches at 7 bases. This CDR3 is built from 16 residues. The ends lost 4 bases at V and 0 bases at J; junction bases unmatched: 6. Per the germline V gene, CDR1 is MGHRA and CDR2 is YSYEKL. The CDR3 sequence: CASSPRRGTSYNEQFF. The CDR3, as DNA: TGCGCCAGCAGCCCTAGGCGGGGGACCTCCTACAATGAGCAGTTCTTC.

This clonotype was counted many times. The chain joins TRBV29-1 to TRBJ2-1; D perhaps matches TRBD1 (5 bases). This CDR3 comprises 12 residues. Germline loops: CDR1 SQVTM, CDR2 ANQGSEA. V was clipped by 1 base and J by 8 bases, with 9 bases between them. CDR3 sequence (DNA): TGCAGCGTTGAAGCAATCAGGGATGAGCAGTTCTTC. It encodes CSVEAIRDEQFF.

The chain joins TRBV9 to TRBJ2-2; no clear D. Trimming left V 4 bases short and J 5 bases short, with 12 bases between. The CDR3 has 14 amino acids. Germline V gene lookup returns CDR1 SGDLS and CDR2 YYNGEE. This chain's CDR3 is CASSPNVGTGELFF. The CDR3 bases are TGTGCCAGCAGCCCCAATGTCGGGACCGGGGAGCTGTTTTTT.

This chain links TRBV3-1 with TRBJ1-5, with D maybe TRBD1 (5 bases). The germline V gene has CDR1 LGHDT and CDR2 YNNKEL (reference sequence). Trimming removed 0 bases from V and 7 bases from J, with 13 bases in between. CDR3 length: 15 residues. The DNA for the CDR3 is TGTGCCAGCAGCCAAGACGTGACAGCGGGCCAGCCCCAGCATTTT. Translated, it gives CASSQDVTAGQPQHF. Complete variable domain (other parts from reference TRBV3-1 and TRBJ1-5): DTAVSQTPKYLVTQMGNDKSIKCEQNLGHDTMYWYKQDSKKFLKIMFSYNNKELIINETVPNRFSPKSPDKAHLNLHINSLELGDSAVYFCASSQDVTAGQPQHFGDGTRLSIL.

The sample holds many counts of this clonotype. V gene TRBV4-3 combines with J gene TRBJ2-7; 7 nucleotides line up with TRBD1. CDR1 is LGHNA and CDR2 is YSLEER in the germline V gene. This CDR3 is 15 amino acids long. J gave up 3 bases and V 0 bases, and 5 bases lay outside the gene matches. CDR3 in amino acids: CASSQDRGGNYEQYF. Here the CDR3 DNA reads TGCGCCAGCAGCCAAGATCGAGGGGGCAACTACGAGCAGTACTTC.

This clonotype was counted only a few times. The V gene is TRBV6-2 or TRBV6-3, the J gene TRBJ2-2; 13 bases are a match to TRBD2. Germline loops: CDR1 MNHEY, CDR2 SVGEGT. This CDR3 contains 17 residues. Unmatched junction bases numbered 11, after V lost 7 bases and J lost 6 bases. DNA for the CDR3: TGTGCCAGCACCCCGGGACTAGCGGGAAAGAGGGCCGGGGAGCTGTTTTTT. Residues: CASTPGLAGKRAGELFF.

The chain couples TRBV3-2 to TRBJ2-3; the table assigns TRBD1, which was not confirmed against the DNA. TRBV3-2 is classified as a pseudogene. The CDR3 is made up of 19 amino acids. CDR3 sequence: CASSSTTPRPIKPTDTQYF. CDR3 in DNA: TGTGCCAGCAGCTCGACGACCCCTCGTCCAATTAAGCCCACAGATACGCAGTATTTT.

This clonotype was seen a handful of times. This sequence joins TRBV9 and TRBJ2-1; no firm D call. Germline CDR1 and CDR2: SGDLS and YYNGEE. The length of the CDR3 is 12 residues. V lost 1 base and J lost 13, with 12 bases in between. The CDR3 region is CASSVTDFPQFF. The DNA for the CDR3 is TGTGCCAGCAGCGTAACCGACTTTCCCCAGTTCTTC.

This clonotype ranks as medium-sized (0.01 to 0.1%). The V and J genes are TRBV7-9 and TRBJ2-7; D call uncertain. The CDR3 totals 14 residues. Germline values: CDR1 SEHNR, CDR2 FQNEAQ (reference sequence). Between the trimmed V and J ends, which lost 1 base and 3 bases, there was a span of 10 bases. The CDR3 nucleotides are TGTGCCAGCAGCTTAGTTTTAACAGACTACGAGCAGTACTTC. This translates into CASSLVLTDYEQYF.

This chain uses TRBV18 with TRBJ2-2; the D gene is possibly TRBD2 (5 bases). V was pared by 1 base and J by 5 bases, with 11 bases between. CDR1 is KGHSH and CDR2 is LQKENI in the germline V gene. The CDR3 length is 15 residues. CDR3 nucleotides: TGTGCCAGCTCACCACGGACTGAGAGGACCGGGGAGCTGTTTTTT. It is translated as CASSPRTERTGELFF.

This clonotype was detected only a few times. V usage is TRBV7-4 and J usage is TRBJ2-3; TRBD2 matches 9 bases. The CDR3 loop spans 16 amino acids. V dropped 4 bases and J dropped 2; count of bases not matched to a gene: 7. Germline values: CDR1 SGHVT, CDR2 SQSDAQ. For the CDR3, the DNA is TGTGCCAGCAGCTGGGGCCTAGCGGGGTTCACAGATACGCAGTATTTT. Translating gives CASSWGLAGFTDTQYF.

The chain recombines TRBV27 with TRBJ1-2; 9 nucleotides line up with TRBD1. The trim removed 0 bases at V and 4 bases at J, leaving 6 bases unmatched. This CDR3 comprises 16 residues. Germline V gene lookup returns CDR1 MNHEY and CDR2 SMNVEV (reference sequence). The CDR3 protein is CASSLSETGGFYGYTF. The DNA for the CDR3 is TGTGCCAGCAGTTTATCGGAGACAGGGGGATTCTATGGCTACACCTTC.

This clonotype was picked up one time. V usage is TRBV4-2 and J usage is TRBJ2-2; a possible D gene is TRBD2 (6 bases). Deletions cut 4 bases from V and 0 bases from J, with 12 bases between. Germline-derived CDR1 and CDR2 are LGHNA and YNFKEQ. This CDR3 region has 16 residues. CDR3 protein: CASSPLSSANTGELFF. In nucleotides, the CDR3 is TGTGCCAGCAGCCCCCTTTCTAGCGCGAACACCGGGGAGCTGTTTTTT.

The table lists this clonotype with a few counts. This chain links TRBV7-3 with TRBJ2-3, with TRBD1 identical over 7 bases. V was clipped by 4 bases and J by 3 bases; unmatched bases: 1. Germline assignment: CDR1 SGHTA and CDR2 FQGTGA. The CDR3 is 13 amino acids. The DNA of the CDR3 is TGTGCCAGCAGCTACAGGGGAACAGATACGCAGTATTTT. Residues: CASSYRGTDTQYF.

This clonotype was detected a few times. J is TRBJ1-1 and V is TRBV5-4; unclear D gene. Per the germline V gene, CDR1 is SGHNT and CDR2 is YYREEE (reference sequence). The CDR3 has 11 amino acids. Trimming stripped 7 bases from V and 5 bases from J, with 9 bases between. The CDR3 reads CASSSRTEAFF. In DNA, the CDR3 is TGTGCCAGCTCTTCCAGGACTGAAGCTTTCTTT.

J is TRBJ2-1 and V is TRBV16, with 10 bases that match TRBD1. V dropped 4 bases and J dropped 12; count of bases not matched to a gene: 3. Germline V gene lookup returns CDR1 KGHSY and CDR2 FQNENV. This CDR3 has 12 amino acids. CDR3 amino acids: CASSPWDRGQFF. The CDR3 DNA reads TGTGCCAGCAGCCCCTGGGACAGGGGGCAGTTCTTC.

There are a few counts of this clonotype. The CDR3 spells CASSLDSLPDTQYF. The DNA of the CDR3 is TGTGCCAGCAGCCTTGATAGCCTGCCAGATACGCAGTATTTT. V and J are TRBV5-4 and TRBJ2-3; D is uncertain. Germline assignment: CDR1 SGHNT and CDR2 YYREEE (reference sequence). The CDR3 loop spans 14 amino acids. Trimming shortened V by 4 bases and J by 4 bases, and 13 bases separated the two germline ends.

This clonotype was seen at least ten times. The J gene is TRBJ2-3, the V gene TRBV15; D is uncertain. Per the germline V gene, CDR1 is LNHNV and CDR2 is YYDKDF (reference sequence). V lost 8 bases to trimming and J lost 8 bases, with 8 bases between them. CDR3 size: 10 residues. CDR3 amino acids: CATGGITQYF. CDR3 nucleotides: TGTGCCACCGGCGGAATTACGCAGTATTTT.

This clonotype has just a few counts. The V call is TRBV11-3, the J call TRBJ2-5; the match to TRBD2 covers 9 bases. This CDR3 has 15 amino acids. V gave up 2 bases and J gave up 2 bases; unmatched junction bases: 3. The V gene's germline CDR1 is SGHNT and CDR2 YENEEA. CDR3 coding DNA: TGTGCCAGCAGCTTAACGACTAGCGGACAAGAGACCCAGTACTTC. Translation gives CASSLTTSGQETQYF.

The J gene is TRBJ1-1, the V gene TRBV6-6; the match to TRBD1 covers 8 bases. Losses at the gene ends were 4 bases for V and 9 bases for J; bases not matched to a gene: 4. Per the germline V gene, CDR1 is MNHNY and CDR2 is SVGAGI (reference sequence). This CDR3 is 12 amino acids long. The CDR3 nucleotides are TGTGCCAGCAGTTTGTCAGGGGGCCAAGCTTTCTTT. Translating it yields CASSLSGGQAFF.

This clonotype was found a few times. The rearrangement joins TRBV20-1 to TRBJ1-2; possible D gene TRBD1, 5 bases. The CDR3 is 13 amino acids. The V gene's germline CDR1 is DFQATT and CDR2 SNEGSKA (reference sequence). V dropped 2 bases and J dropped 3 bases, with 10 bases sitting between them. CDR3 sequence reads: CSARQDKDYGYTF. In DNA form, the CDR3 reads TGCAGTGCTAGACAGGACAAGGACTATGGCTACACCTTC.

This clonotype was seen a handful of times. This chain connects TRBV15 to TRBJ2-2; 10 bases are shared with TRBD1. The CDR3 covers 15 residues. Losses at the gene ends were 7 bases for V and 5 bases for J; bases not matched to a gene: 7. CDR1 and CDR2 (germline): LNHNV, YYDKDF (reference sequence). As DNA, the CDR3 is TGTGCCACCAAACCGGGACAGGGGTGGACCGGGGAGCTGTTTTTT. It translates to CATKPGQGWTGELFF.

This clonotype was counted between two and nine times. The chain has TRBV2 and TRBJ1-1; D is unclear. The CDR3 is 11 amino acids. The ends were cut back, 9 bases at V and 6 bases at J, with 11 bases in the middle. CDR1 is SNHLY and CDR2 is FYNNEI in the germline V gene. CDR3 sequence: CASRVSSEAFF. CDR3 coding DNA: TGTGCCAGTAGGGTCTCCTCTGAAGCTTTCTTT.

This sequence joins TRBV29-1 and TRBJ1-2, with 7 positions matching TRBD1. The CDR3 consists of 13 residues. V lost 7 bases to trimming and J lost 5 bases; unmatched junction nucleotides: 10. Per germline, CDR1 SQVTM and CDR2 ANQGSEA. For the CDR3, the DNA is TGCAGCGCTGGGGGGACAGAGAATTATGGCTACACCTTC. It is translated as CSAGGTENYGYTF.

This rearrangement joins TRBV7-9 to TRBJ2-7; 8 bases match TRBD2. The CDR3 is 15 residues long. Germline V CDR1 and CDR2: SEHNR, FQNEAQ (reference sequence). V trimming: 5 bases; J trimming: 3 bases; junction bases outside the gene matches: 9. The CDR3 sequence: CASSANSGIRYEQYF. Written as DNA, the CDR3 is TGTGCCAGCAGCGCCAATAGCGGGATCCGCTACGAGCAGTACTTC.

The chain is built from TRBV12-3 or TRBV12-4 and TRBJ2-1, with 7 nucleotides matching TRBD1. The junction had 4 bases not matched to a gene; V was cut back by 3 bases and J by 11 bases. This CDR3 spans 12 amino acids. The CDR3 loop is CASSLWDSKQFF. Written as DNA, the CDR3 is TGTGCCAGCAGTTTGTGGGACAGTAAGCAGTTCTTC.

This clonotype turned up a few times. The gene calls are TRBV20-1 and TRBJ2-7, with D maybe TRBD2 (6 bases). CDR1 is DFQATT and CDR2 is SNEGSKA in the germline V gene (reference sequence). The CDR3 runs to 14 residues. V lost 0 bases and J lost 12, with 21 bases in between. The CDR3 region is CSARDQGAIGRGYF. CDR3 nucleotides: TGCAGTGCTAGAGATCAGGGAGCTATCGGGAGAGGGTACTTC.

The rearrangement links TRBV20-1 to TRBJ2-3; maybe TRBD2 (5 bases). Trimming removed 1 base from V and 3 bases from J, with 11 bases in between. Germline-derived CDR1 and CDR2 are DFQATT and SNEGSKA (reference sequence). The CDR3 is 14 amino acids. The CDR3 DNA sequence: TGCAGTGCTAGAGGTGCGGGCTGGACAGATACGCAGTATTTT. It translates to CSARGAGWTDTQYF.

V gene TRBV28 combines with J gene TRBJ1-3, with TRBD1 matching 9 bases. The CDR3 is 15 amino acids. Germline V gene sequence: CDR1 MDHEN, CDR2 SYDVKM. J lost 2 bases, V lost 7 bases, and 6 bases had no gene match. The CDR3: CASTPGQGAGNTIYF. DNA for the CDR3: TGTGCCAGCACACCGGGACAGGGTGCTGGAAACACCATATATTTT.

The chain uses TRBV7-2 and TRBJ1-6, with D maybe TRBD1 (5 bases). This CDR3 comprises 15 residues. Trimming took off 1 base at V and 10 bases at J, with 14 bases between the two ends. Germline loops: CDR1 SGHTA, CDR2 FQGNSA. The CDR3 here is CASSLVRDGKSPLHF. The CDR3 DNA follows: TGTGCCAGCAGCTTAGTTAGGGACGGCAAGTCACCCCTCCACTTT.